This T cell receptor beta chain was identified during a study of response to subunit inactivated influenza vaccine. Findings of the study overall: New T cells are recruited in small numbers by each seasonal influenza vaccination, according to the authors' suggestion.

This clonotype was detected a few times. No antigen is known for it. TCRdb recomputed calls from the RT-PCR reads with MiXCR, one row per CDR3 protein. The profile shows about 650,000 distinct CDR3 sequences, approximately 15% of them singletons. Germline V gene lookup returns CDR1 SQVTM and CDR2 ANQGSEA. V was pared by 2 bases and J by 2 bases, with 10 bases between. CDR3 length equals 13 residues. Source: PBMCs from blood, taken approximately 15 days before vaccination. The sequence derives from a man aged 50 to 59 who received an inactivated influenza vaccine. This chain joins TRBV29-1 and TRBJ2-7; unclear D gene. The CDR3 loop reads CSVESGLTYEQYF. CDR3 nucleotide sequence: TGCAGCGTTGAATCCGGGTTGACCTACGAGCAGTACTTC.